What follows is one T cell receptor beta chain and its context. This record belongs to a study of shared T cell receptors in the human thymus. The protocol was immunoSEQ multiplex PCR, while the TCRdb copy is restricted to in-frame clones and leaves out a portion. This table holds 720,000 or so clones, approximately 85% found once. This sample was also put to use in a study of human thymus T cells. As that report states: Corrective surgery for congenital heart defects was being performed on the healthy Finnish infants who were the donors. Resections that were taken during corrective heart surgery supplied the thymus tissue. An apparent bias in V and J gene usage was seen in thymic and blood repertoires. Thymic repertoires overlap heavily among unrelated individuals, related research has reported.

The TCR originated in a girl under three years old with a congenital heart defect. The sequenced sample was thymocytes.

The CDR3 nucleotides are TGTGCCAGCAGTTTAGGTACCGGTGGGGGCCGTCGGGCTGAAGCTTTCTTT. This translates into CASSLGTGGGRRAEAFF. The chain employs TRBV28 and TRBJ1-1; D is perhaps TRBD1 (6 bases). This CDR3 comprises 17 residues. V was shortened by 2 bases and J by 6 bases, with 22 bases between the two germline ends. Germline V gives CDR1 MDHEN, CDR2 SYDVKM.